This T cell receptor beta chain originates from a study of regulatory T cells in long-lasting Graves disease. About the study: Disease was considered persistent Graves' disease after over 5 years of antithyroid drugs (with positive TSH receptor antibodies).

The CDR3 consists of 14 residues. After removal of 4 bases from V and 6 bases from J, the junction contained 10 bases not matched to a gene. CDR1 and CDR2 from the germline V gene are DFQATT and SNEGSKA (reference sequence). Time point noted: persistent/refractory GD, antithyroid drugs over 5 years with positive TRAb. After RNA was extracted from PBMCs, the TCR library was made from it. Researchers made TCR beta libraries by using iRepertoire HTBI primers and running Arm-PCR on CDR3 regions. TCRdb independently ran MiXCR on the multiplex PCR reads; one entry per CDR3 protein. This sample has approximately 400,000 distinct CDR3 sequences, with 20% to 30% found just once.

The V call is TRBV20-1, the J call TRBJ1-2, with TRBD1 identical over 8 bases. This specimen consisted of peripheral blood mononuclear cells (PBMCs), obtained when the disease was refractory, from a patient treated with antithyroid drugs. This TCR was sampled from a female donor with Graves disease. The CDR3 sequence is CSAKRTGLKDGYTF. The DNA of the CDR3 is TGCAGTGCTAAACGGACAGGGCTCAAGGATGGCTACACCTTC.